These T cell receptor beta chains were read from a single sample in a study of ipilimumab plus nivolumab after autologous stem cell transplantation. Measured with immunoSEQ multiplex PCR; TCRdb has only the in-frame clones, and not every one. Altogether about 40,000 clones are present, around 92% being singletons, with the ten largest covering approximately 1%. The sample consisted of PBMCs, taken in a trial of ipilimumab plus nivolumab as post-transplant consolidation. Receptors originate from a male donor with multiple myeloma. CDR3s include the opening cysteine and the closing phenylalanine or tryptophan. A D gene is named only where the DNA matches it firmly. The size field is filled for only some rows; it gives once, few, many or a size class.

d_gene | j_gene | v_gene | abundance | CDR3aa | CDR3nt
NA | TRBJ2-1 | TRBV15 | NA | CATSQEGQSYNEQFF | TGTGCCACCAGCCAGGAGGGCCAGTCCTACAATGAGCAGTTCTTC
TRBD1 | TRBJ1-6 | TRBV5-1 | NA | CASSLSQGAVDSPLHF | TGCGCCAGCAGCTTAAGCCAGGGGGCGGTTGATTCACCCCTCCACTTT
TRBD1 | TRBJ2-7 | TRBV27 | once | CASRRAGGYEQYF | TGTGCCAGCAGACGGGCAGGGGGCTACGAGCAGTACTTC
NA | TRBJ1-1 | TRBV19 | NA | CASIPGSGSTEAFF | TGTGCCAGTATTCCGGGGAGTGGGTCGACTGAAGCTTTCTTT
TRBD2 | TRBJ2-3 | TRBV5-1 | NA | CASSLAGLAVITDTQYF | TGCGCCAGCAGCTTGGCGGGACTAGCGGTAATCACAGATACGCAGTATTTT
NA | TRBJ2-2 | TRBV9 | NA | CASSVRQVQSDTGELFF | TGTGCCAGCAGCGTTCGACAGGTCCAATCGGACACCGGGGAGCTGTTTTTT
TRBD2 | TRBJ2-1 | TRBV5-6 | NA | CASRLAGGPVLDEQFF | TGTGCCAGCCGACTAGCGGGGGGGCCGGTTCTCGATGAGCAGTTCTTC
NA | TRBJ2-5 | TRBV19 | NA | CASSHAKGETQYF | TGTGCCAGTAGTCATGCTAAGGGGGAGACCCAGTACTTC
NA | TRBJ2-6 | TRBV28 | few | CASSFIGDSGANVLTF | TGTGCCAGCAGTTTTATAGGGGACTCTGGGGCCAACGTCCTGACTTTC
NA | TRBJ1-4 | TRBV28 | NA | CASSFGGGGEKLFF | TGTGCCAGCAGTTTTGGGGGAGGTGGGGAAAAACTGTTTTTT
TRBD2 | TRBJ2-3 | TRBV4-1 | NA | CASSQGLTSGGYTDTQYF | TGCGCCAGCAGCCAAGGTCTGACTAGCGGGGGTTATACAGATACGCAGTATTTT
NA | TRBJ1-2 | TRBV15 | NA | CATSRDLGLGGYTF | TGTGCCACCAGCAGAGATCTGGGGTTGGGCGGCTACACCTTC
TRBD1 | TRBJ2-5 | TRBV11-2 | few | CASSLTTGVQETQYF | TGTGCCAGCAGCCTTACGACAGGGGTGCAAGAGACCCAGTACTTC
TRBD1 | TRBJ1-2 | TRBV18 | NA | CASSPDRETVYGYTF | TGTGCCAGCTCACCGGACAGGGAGACGGTCTATGGCTACACCTTC
NA | TRBJ2-1 | TRBV5-6 | NA | CASSLARGSSVYNEQFF | TGTGCCAGCAGCTTGGCGAGGGGGTCCTCCGTTTACAATGAGCAGTTCTTC
NA | TRBJ1-2 | TRBV5-5 | NA | CASSLGAAGLGYTF | TGTGCCAGCAGCTTGGGTGCGGCAGGCTTGGGCTACACCTTC
TRBD1 | TRBJ2-1 | TRBV7-3 | once | CASSLMGTGDPGAYNEQFF | TGTGCCAGCAGCTTAATGGGGACAGGGGACCCCGGGGCCTACAATGAGCAGTTCTTC
NA | TRBJ2-1 | TRBV18 | NA | CASSRPTTRYNEQFF | TGTGCCAGCTCCCGGCCCACAACCCGCTACAATGAGCAGTTCTTC
NA | TRBJ2-2 | TRBV11-2 | NA | CASSADPAGELFF | TGTGCCAGCAGCGCCGACCCCGCCGGGGAGCTGTTTTTT
NA | TRBJ1-6 | TRBV11-2 | NA | CASSLGRRQNSPLHF | TGTGCCAGCAGCTTAGGGCGCAGGCAGAATTCACCCCTCCACTTT
NA | TRBJ1-2 | TRBV25-1 | NA | CASSESRSGYGYTF | TGTGCCAGCAGTGAATCGAGGTCGGGATATGGCTACACCTTC
TRBD2 | TRBJ2-7 | TRBV11-2 | NA | CASSLVLAGGSYEQYF | TGTGCCAGCAGCTTAGTTTTAGCGGGGGGTTCCTACGAGCAGTACTTC
TRBD2 | TRBJ2-3 | TRBV6-6 | NA | CASSYTAGALDTQYF | TGTGCCAGCAGTTACACAGCGGGAGCCTTGGATACGCAGTATTTT
TRBD1 | TRBJ1-4 | TRBV5-1 | NA | CASSYGTGRSGEKLFF | TGCGCCAGCAGCTATGGGACAGGGCGGAGTGGGGAAAAACTGTTTTTT
NA | TRBJ2-7 | TRBV7-9 | NA | CASSLVWGNYEQYF | TGTGCCAGCAGCTTAGTTTGGGGGAACTACGAGCAGTACTTC
NA | TRBJ2-1 | TRBV6-1 | NA | CASSLERAAHNEQFF | TGTGCCAGCAGTCTAGAGCGGGCAGCTCACAATGAGCAGTTCTTC
NA | TRBJ2-1 | TRBV28 | NA | CASSSGGGVGEQFF | TGTGCCAGCAGTTCCGGCGGGGGCGTGGGTGAGCAGTTCTTC
NA | TRBJ2-3 | TRBV5-4 | NA | CASSYPLLPQYF | TGTGCCAGCAGTTACCCCCTTCTACCGCAGTATTTT